The T cell receptor (beta chain) described here comes from a study of blood T cell repertoires in COVID-19. Study summary: Acute and convalescent COVID-19 samples came from the United States, Italy and Spain. PBMCs, B-cell-depleted T cells, or T cells were the source of the cDNA or gDNA that made up the material.

Patients of the Seattle cohort, enrolled during active infection, were followed longitudinally. V was cut by 4 bases and J by 2 bases, with 12 bases left in between. There are 14 residues in the CDR3. CDR1 and CDR2 from the germline V gene are SGHRS and YFSETQ. Original methodology: Cell counts per sample came from amplifying reference gene primers. Measured with immunoSEQ multiplex PCR; TCRdb has only the in-frame clones, and not every one. Clone size and V and J calls were adopted from that table, with D and trimming inferred from the DNA. The table includes some 180,000 clones, roughly 81% detected once.

This chain uses TRBV5-1 with TRBJ1-1; possible D gene TRBD1, 6 bases. Sequencing was done on a sample of peripheral blood. The TCR sequence derives from a woman at least 80 years old with COVID-19, enrolled during active disease. In DNA, the CDR3 is TGCGCCAGCAGCCTCAGGGGAGAAAACACTGAAGCTTTCTTT. It yields the protein CASSLRGENTEAFF.